This TCR beta chain was documented in a study of T cells after yellow fever vaccination. Study as a whole: Fractions of limited cellularity were prepared by means of SMART-Seq v4 Ultra Low Input. General study points: Within FACS-sorted repertoires, abundant clonotypes contaminating from the bulk population could be present.

The CDR3 is 14 amino acids. V was trimmed by 10 bases and J by 2 bases, leaving 17 bases between them. CDR1 and CDR2 (germline): SGHDT, YYEEEE. TCR cDNA was made by 5'RACE template switching, adding a universal primer site and UMIs. TCRdb reprocessed the 5' RACE reads via MiXCR and lists one record per CDR3 protein. The repertoire holds some 110,000 distinct CDR3 sequences, with about 7% as singletons. This clonotype was recorded many times. Its antigen is not known. The receptor was isolated from a young man who received the YFV17D yellow fever vaccine. The chain employs TRBV5-6 and TRBJ2-3, with D tentatively TRBD2 (5 bases). Sequencing used CD4+ T cells sorted from PBMCs, obtained approximately 40 days after the first yellow fever vaccination. CDR3 sequence (DNA): TGTGCCCTCTCAGAGGGCGGTAACACAGATACGCAGTATTTT. As protein: CALSEGGNTDTQYF.